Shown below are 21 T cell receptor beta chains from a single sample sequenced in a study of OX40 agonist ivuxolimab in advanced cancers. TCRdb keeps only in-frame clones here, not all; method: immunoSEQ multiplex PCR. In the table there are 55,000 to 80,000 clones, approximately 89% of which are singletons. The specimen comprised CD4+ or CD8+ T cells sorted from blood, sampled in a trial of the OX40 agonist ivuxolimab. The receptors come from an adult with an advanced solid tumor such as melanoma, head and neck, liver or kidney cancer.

Written as DNA, the CDR3 is TGTGCCAGTAGTATACTAGCGGGGACCTCCTACGAGCAGTACTTC. Amino acids: CASSILAGTSYEQYF. The rearrangement links TRBV19 to TRBJ2-7, with 9 nucleotides matching TRBD2. V shed 2 bases and J 0 bases; nucleotides not matched to a gene: 2. Looked up from germline, CDR1 is LNHDA and CDR2 is SQIVND (reference sequence). The CDR3 sequence is 15 residues long.

CDR3 amino acids: CASSEGQGHAYEQYF. The CDR3 nucleotides are TGTGCCAGCAGTGAGGGTCAGGGTCATGCCTACGAGCAGTACTTC. The rearrangement links TRBV6-1 to TRBJ2-7; a weak D match, TRBD1 (5 bases). V gave up 3 bases and J gave up 2 bases, with 14 bases separating them. The CDR3 consists of 15 residues. CDR1 and CDR2 from the germline V gene are MNHNS and SASEGT.

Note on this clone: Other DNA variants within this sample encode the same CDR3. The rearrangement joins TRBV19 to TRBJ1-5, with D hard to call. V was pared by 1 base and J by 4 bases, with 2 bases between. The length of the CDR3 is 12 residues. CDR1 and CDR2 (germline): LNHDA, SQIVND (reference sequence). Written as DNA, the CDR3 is TGTGCCAGTAGTATAGGGAATCAGCCCCAGCATTTT. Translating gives CASSIGNQPQHF.

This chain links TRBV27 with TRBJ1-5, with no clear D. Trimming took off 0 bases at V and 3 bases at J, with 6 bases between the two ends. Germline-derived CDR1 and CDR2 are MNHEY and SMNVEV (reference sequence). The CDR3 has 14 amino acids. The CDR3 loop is CASSLSGNNQPQHF. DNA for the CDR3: TGTGCCAGCAGTTTATCTGGAAACAATCAGCCCCAGCATTTT.

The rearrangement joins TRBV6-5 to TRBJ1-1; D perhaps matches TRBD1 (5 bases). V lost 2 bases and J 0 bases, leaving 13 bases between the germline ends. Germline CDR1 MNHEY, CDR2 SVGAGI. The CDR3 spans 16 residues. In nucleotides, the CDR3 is TGTGCCAGCAGTTACGGGGGGGGTGATATGAACACTGAAGCTTTCTTT. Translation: CASSYGGGDMNTEAFF.

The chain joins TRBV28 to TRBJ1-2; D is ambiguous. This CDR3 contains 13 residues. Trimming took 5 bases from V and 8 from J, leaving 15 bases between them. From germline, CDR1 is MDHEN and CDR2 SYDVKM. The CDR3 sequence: CASSRPGRGGYTF. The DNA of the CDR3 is TGTGCCAGCAGTCGACCGGGCCGGGGAGGCTACACCTTC.

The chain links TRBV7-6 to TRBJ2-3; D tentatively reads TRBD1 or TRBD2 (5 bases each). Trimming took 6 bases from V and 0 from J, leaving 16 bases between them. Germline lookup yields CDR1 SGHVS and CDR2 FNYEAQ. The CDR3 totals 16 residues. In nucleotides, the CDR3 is TGTGCCAGCAGTCGCCCCGGGACGATTAGCACAGATACGCAGTATTTT. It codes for CASSRPGTISTDTQYF.

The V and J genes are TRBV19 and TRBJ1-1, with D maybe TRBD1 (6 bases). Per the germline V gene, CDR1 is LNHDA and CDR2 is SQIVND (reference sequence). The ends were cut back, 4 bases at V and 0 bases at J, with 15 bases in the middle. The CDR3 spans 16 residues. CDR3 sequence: CASSKSTGNMNTEAFF. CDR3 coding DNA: TGTGCCAGTAGTAAATCGACAGGAAACATGAACACTGAAGCTTTCTTT. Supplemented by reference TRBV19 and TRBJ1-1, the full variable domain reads DGGITQSPKYLFRKEGQNVTLSCEQNLNHDAMYWYRQDPGQGLRLIYYSQIVNDFQKGDIAEGYSVSREKKESFPLTVTSAQKNPTAFYLCASSKSTGNMNTEAFFGQGTRLTVV.

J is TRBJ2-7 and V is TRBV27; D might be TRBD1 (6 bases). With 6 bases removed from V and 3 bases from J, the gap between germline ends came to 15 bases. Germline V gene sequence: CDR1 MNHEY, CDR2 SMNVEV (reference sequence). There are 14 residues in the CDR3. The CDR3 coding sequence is TGTGCCAGCAGCCCGACGGACAGCGGCTACGAGCAGTACTTC. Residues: CASSPTDSGYEQYF.

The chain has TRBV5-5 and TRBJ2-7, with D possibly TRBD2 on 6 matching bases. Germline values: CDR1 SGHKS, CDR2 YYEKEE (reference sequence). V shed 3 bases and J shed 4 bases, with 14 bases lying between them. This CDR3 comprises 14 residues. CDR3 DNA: TGTGCCAGCAGCTGGGGGGAGGCAGGGTACGAGCAGTACTTC. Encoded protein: CASSWGEAGYEQYF.

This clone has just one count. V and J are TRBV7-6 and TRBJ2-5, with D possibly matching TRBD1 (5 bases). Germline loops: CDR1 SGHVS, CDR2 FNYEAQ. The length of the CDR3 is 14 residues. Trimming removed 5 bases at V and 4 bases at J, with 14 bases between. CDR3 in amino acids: CASSHSQGRETQYF. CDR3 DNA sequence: TGTGCCAGCAGCCACTCCCAGGGCCGAGAGACCCAGTACTTC.

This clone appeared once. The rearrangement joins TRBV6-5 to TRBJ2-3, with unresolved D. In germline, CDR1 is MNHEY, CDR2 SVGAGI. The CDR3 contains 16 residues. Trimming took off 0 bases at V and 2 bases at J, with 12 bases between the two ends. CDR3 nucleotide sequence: TGTGCCAGCAGTTACTCGGCAGACTTAGTCACAGATACGCAGTATTTT. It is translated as CASSYSADLVTDTQYF.

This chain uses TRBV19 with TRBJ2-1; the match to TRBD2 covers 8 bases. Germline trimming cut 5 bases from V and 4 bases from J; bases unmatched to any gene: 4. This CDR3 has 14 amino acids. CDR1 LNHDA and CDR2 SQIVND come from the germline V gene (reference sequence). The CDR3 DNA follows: TGTGCCAGTAGTCTTAGCGGGACTTACAATGAGCAGTTCTTC. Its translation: CASSLSGTYNEQFF. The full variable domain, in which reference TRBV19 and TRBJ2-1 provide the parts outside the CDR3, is DGGITQSPKYLFRKEGQNVTLSCEQNLNHDAMYWYRQDPGQGLRLIYYSQIVNDFQKGDIAEGYSVSREKKESFPLTVTSAQKNPTAFYLCASSLSGTYNEQFFGPGTRLTVL.

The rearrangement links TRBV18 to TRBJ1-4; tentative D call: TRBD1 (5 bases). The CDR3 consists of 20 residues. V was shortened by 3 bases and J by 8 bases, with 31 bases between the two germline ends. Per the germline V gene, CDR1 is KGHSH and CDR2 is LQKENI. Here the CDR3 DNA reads TGTGCCAGCTCACCGTCCCCTTCCGGGACGGACAAGGAGCAATGGGAAAAACTGTTTTTT. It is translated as CASSPSPSGTDKEQWEKLFF.

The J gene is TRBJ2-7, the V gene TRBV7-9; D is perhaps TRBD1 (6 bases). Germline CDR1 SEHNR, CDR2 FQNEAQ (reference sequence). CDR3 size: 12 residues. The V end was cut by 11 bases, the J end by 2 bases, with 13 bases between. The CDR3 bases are TGTGCCGGAAGCCAGGGGCCCTACGAGCAGTACTTC. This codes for CAGSQGPYEQYF.

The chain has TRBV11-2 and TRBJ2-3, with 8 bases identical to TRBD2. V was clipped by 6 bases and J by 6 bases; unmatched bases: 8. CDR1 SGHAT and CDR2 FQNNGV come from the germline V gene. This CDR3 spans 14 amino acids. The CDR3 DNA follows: TGTGCCAGCAGTCCCGGGGGGGGAGCGGATACGCAGTATTTT. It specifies CASSPGGGADTQYF. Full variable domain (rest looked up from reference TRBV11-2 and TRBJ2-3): EAGVAQSPRYKIIEKRQSVAFWCNPISGHATLYWYQQILGQGPKLLIQFQNNGVVDDSQLPKDRFSAERLKGVDSTLKIQPAKLEDSAVYLCASSPGGGADTQYFGPGTRLTVL.

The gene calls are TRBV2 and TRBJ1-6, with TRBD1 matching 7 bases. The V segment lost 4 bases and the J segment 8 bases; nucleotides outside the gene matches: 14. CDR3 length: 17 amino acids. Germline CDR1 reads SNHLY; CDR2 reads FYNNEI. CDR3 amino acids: CASSAFGQEFADSPLHF. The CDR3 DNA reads TGTGCCAGCAGTGCATTCGGACAGGAGTTTGCGGATTCACCCCTCCACTTT.

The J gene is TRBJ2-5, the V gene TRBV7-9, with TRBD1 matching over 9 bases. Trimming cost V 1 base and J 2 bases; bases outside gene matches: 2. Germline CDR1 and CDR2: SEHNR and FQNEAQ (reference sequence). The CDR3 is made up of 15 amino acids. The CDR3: CASSLDRGHQETQYF. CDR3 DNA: TGTGCCAGCAGCTTAGACAGGGGGCATCAAGAGACCCAGTACTTC.

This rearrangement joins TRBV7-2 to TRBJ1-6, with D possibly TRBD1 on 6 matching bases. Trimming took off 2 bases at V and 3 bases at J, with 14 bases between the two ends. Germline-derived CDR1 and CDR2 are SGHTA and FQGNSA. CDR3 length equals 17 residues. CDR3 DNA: TGTGCCAGCAGCTTAAATAGGATGACAGGCTATAATTCACCCCTCCACTTT. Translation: CASSLNRMTGYNSPLHF.

In nucleotides, the CDR3 is TGTGCCAGCAGTGAAGACAGGATGGTTGAGCCCCAGCATTTT. Translating gives CASSEDRMVEPQHF. J is TRBJ1-5 and V is TRBV2; possible D gene TRBD1, 5 bases. CDR1 is SNHLY and CDR2 is FYNNEI in the germline V gene. There are 14 residues in the CDR3. V was trimmed by 1 base and J by 8 bases, leaving 12 bases between them.

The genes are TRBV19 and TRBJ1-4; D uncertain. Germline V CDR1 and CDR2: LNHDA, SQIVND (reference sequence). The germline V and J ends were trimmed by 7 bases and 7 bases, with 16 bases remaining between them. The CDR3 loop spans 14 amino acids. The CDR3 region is CASNPWDQSEKLFF. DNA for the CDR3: TGTGCCAGTAATCCCTGGGATCAGTCTGAAAAACTGTTTTTT.